These 5 T cell receptor beta chains were all obtained from the same sample, sequenced in a study of monozygotic twins with inflammatory bowel disease. TCRdb derives one entry per CDR3 protein from the 5' RACE reads, leaving out DNA. Its table records over 110,000 distinct CDR3 sequences. Material for sequencing was blood. The source is a human donor with ulcerative colitis or Crohn's disease, or a healthy co-twin of an affected twin (not recorded which).

J is TRBJ2-3 and V is TRBV7-3. The CDR3 runs to 13 residues. Germline loops: CDR1 SGHTA, CDR2 FQGTGA. The CDR3 region is CASSYDYTDTQYF. The whole variable domain, remainder taken from reference TRBV7-3 and TRBJ2-3, is GAGVSQTPSNKVTEKGKYVELRCDPISGHTALYWYRQSLGQGPEFLIYFQGTGAADDSGLPNDRFFAVRPEGSVSTLKIQRTERGDSAVYLCASSYDYTDTQYFGPGTRLTVL.

The chain employs TRBV2 and TRBJ2-1. This CDR3 comprises 15 residues. Germline CDR1 and CDR2: SNHLY and FYNNEI. The CDR3 is CASNKIPSSYNEQFF.

The genes are TRBV12-3 or TRBV12-4 and TRBJ1-5; TCRdb picks TRBD1, but there is no DNA to check that call. The CDR3 runs 16 residues. This CDR3 reads CASSFGTGRRNQPQHF.

The chain recombines TRBV18 with TRBJ2-1. The germline CDR1 and CDR2 sequences are KGHSH and LQKENI. This CDR3 is built from 13 residues. The CDR3 reads CASSPGLVNEQFF.

The chain couples TRBV7-3 to TRBJ2-7; the D call of TRBD1 rests on TCRdb alone, since no DNA is present to check it. The germline V gene has CDR1 SGHTA and CDR2 FQGTGA. The CDR3 has 15 residues. The chain's CDR3 is CASSFPEAGMYEQYF.